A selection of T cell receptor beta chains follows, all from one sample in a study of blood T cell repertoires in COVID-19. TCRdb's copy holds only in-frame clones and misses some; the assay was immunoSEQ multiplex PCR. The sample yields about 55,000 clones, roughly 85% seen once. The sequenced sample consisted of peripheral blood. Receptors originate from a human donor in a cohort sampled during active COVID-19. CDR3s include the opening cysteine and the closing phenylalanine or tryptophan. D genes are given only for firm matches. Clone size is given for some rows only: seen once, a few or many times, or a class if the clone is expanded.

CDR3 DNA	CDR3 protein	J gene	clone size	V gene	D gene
TGCGCCAGCTCCGTCGCGGGGGCCTACGAGCAGTACTTC	CASSVAGAYEQYF	TRBJ2-7	-	TRBV5-1	TRBD2
TGTGCCAGCAGCTTAGCAACAGGGGATGCCGGGGAGCTGTTTTTT	CASSLATGDAGELFF	TRBJ2-2	-	TRBV11-2	TRBD1
TGCAGCGTTGATCATGGACAGGGCTTCGCCGAGCAGTACTTC	CSVDHGQGFAEQYF	TRBJ2-7	-	TRBV29-1	TRBD1
TGTGCCAGACGGGACACCGTTGAAGCTTTCTTT	CARRDTVEAFF	TRBJ1-1	-	TRBV2	-
TGCGCCAGCAGCCAAGATCGAGGAAGGGGGCTCTCCTACGAGCAGTACTTC	CASSQDRGRGLSYEQYF	TRBJ2-7	-	TRBV4-1	TRBD1
TGTGCCATCAGTTCAGGGGGTGCGGACACCGGGGAGCTGTTTTTT	CAISSGGADTGELFF	TRBJ2-2	-	TRBV10-3	TRBD1
TGTGCCACCGCGCCAGGGGAGGGCAACTATGGCTACACCTTC	CATAPGEGNYGYTF	TRBJ1-2	-	TRBV28	-
TGCGCCAGCAGCGGTGGGCGGGGGGATACGCAGTATTTT	CASSGGRGDTQYF	TRBJ2-3	-	TRBV5-1	TRBD2
TGTGCCAGCAGACGGGGGGCTAACACTGAAGCTTTCTTT	CASRRGANTEAFF	TRBJ1-1	-	TRBV7-9	-
TGTGCCAGCAGCCCTCGGACAGGGACCGGGAACACTGAAGCTTTCTTT	CASSPRTGTGNTEAFF	TRBJ1-1	-	TRBV7-2	TRBD1
TGTGCCAGTAGTACACAGGGAGGGAGCACTGAAGCTTTCTTT	CASSTQGGSTEAFF	TRBJ1-1	-	TRBV19	-
TGTGCCACCAGCCCTAATTCACAAATAGCGGGAGGGCCCGATACGCAGTATTTT	CATSPNSQIAGGPDTQYF	TRBJ2-3	-	TRBV15	TRBD2
TGTGCCAGCAGTCTGCCAGGCTCCTACGAGCAGTACTTC	CASSLPGSYEQYF	TRBJ2-7	-	TRBV6-2/TRBV6-3	-
TGCGCCAGCAGCCTTGGCGCGCTAGCGGGAGCAGATACGCAGTATTTT	CASSLGALAGADTQYF	TRBJ2-3	-	TRBV5-1	TRBD2
TGTGCCAGTAGTACCCGAGAGGCCCCCTACGAGCAGTACTTC	CASSTREAPYEQYF	TRBJ2-7	-	TRBV19	-
TGCAGCGGGAGACTAGGATCCTACAATGAGCAGTTCTTC	CSGRLGSYNEQFF	TRBJ2-1	-	TRBV29-1	-
TGTGCCTGGAATTTCGGCGGGAGGGGAGCAGATACGCAGTATTTT	CAWNFGGRGADTQYF	TRBJ2-3	-	TRBV30	TRBD2
TGTGCCAGCAGTCAGGTTGGGGCCAAGCTACTAGCCAAAAACATTCAGTACTTC	CASSQVGAKLLAKNIQYF	TRBJ2-4	-	TRBV6-2/TRBV6-3	-
TGTGCCAGCAGTTACTCCGGGACAACAAACACTGAAGCTTTCTTT	CASSYSGTTNTEAFF	TRBJ1-1	-	TRBV6-5	-
TGTGCCAGTAGAACTTCGGCGGGAGGGCCAGAAAATGAGCAGTTCTTC	CASRTSAGGPENEQFF	TRBJ2-1	-	TRBV19	TRBD2
TGTGCCAGCAGGGGAGCGGGGGGGGCCTACGAGCAGTACTTC	CASRGAGGAYEQYF	TRBJ2-7	-	TRBV25-1	TRBD2
TGTGCCAGCAGCTTATATCCAGGGGGCGTATACGAGCAGTACTTC	CASSLYPGGVYEQYF	TRBJ2-7	-	TRBV7-2	TRBD1
TGTGCCAGCAGCTGGGCAGGGGGCGTGAGTCCCTATGGCTACACCTTC	CASSWAGGVSPYGYTF	TRBJ1-2	-	TRBV5-4	TRBD1
TGTGCCAGCAGTGGACAGGGTGGGGTCGCCAAAAACATTCAGTACTTC	CASSGQGGVAKNIQYF	TRBJ2-4	-	TRBV27	TRBD1
TGTGCCAGCACCGACAGGGAAACCGGGGAGCTGTTTTTT	CASTDRETGELFF	TRBJ2-2	once	TRBV2	TRBD1
TGTGCCAGCAGCTTCTTTGAAAAGGGCGGGGGCTACACCTTC	CASSFFEKGGGYTF	TRBJ1-2	once	TRBV7-9	-
TGTGCCAGCAGCTTGGGTGGCGGGGGATTCACTGAAGCTTTCTTT	CASSLGGGGFTEAFF	TRBJ1-1	-	TRBV5-4	-
TGTGCCAGCAGCCCAGGCCCCACGCGACACGAGCAGTACTTC	CASSPGPTRHEQYF	TRBJ2-7	-	TRBV6-5	-
TGTGCCAGCAGCTTTTACAGGGATAATACAGATACGCAGTATTTT	CASSFYRDNTDTQYF	TRBJ2-3	-	TRBV5-4	-
TGTGCCAGCAGCCCGGCCGCGGGGGGCAATCAGCCCCAGCATTTT	CASSPAAGGNQPQHF	TRBJ1-5	-	TRBV6-5	-
TGCGCCAGCAGCATACCGACTAGCGGGAGTCAAAATGAGCAGTTCTTC	CASSIPTSGSQNEQFF	TRBJ2-1	once	TRBV5-1	TRBD2
TGCGCCAGCAGCGAACGGAATTTGGGACAGTCCGTAGGCGGCTACACCTTC	CASSERNLGQSVGGYTF	TRBJ1-2	-	TRBV5-1	TRBD1
TGCGCCAGCAGCTCCCTAGTCAGCGGACAGGGGACCGGCTACACCTTC	CASSSLVSGQGTGYTF	TRBJ1-2	few	TRBV5-1	TRBD1
TGTGCCATCAGTGACCCAGCGGGAGCGTACGAGCAGTACTTC	CAISDPAGAYEQYF	TRBJ2-7	-	TRBV10-3	TRBD2
TGTGCCAGCAACTTCCTCACTAGCGGGAGATCCTACAATGAGCAGTTCTTC	CASNFLTSGRSYNEQFF	TRBJ2-1	-	TRBV5-4	TRBD2
TGTGCCAGCAGTTACTCTAGCGGGAGTAGCGAGCAGTACTTC	CASSYSSGSSEQYF	TRBJ2-7	-	TRBV6-6	TRBD2
TGTGCCAGCAGCTTTCTACTAGGTCGCTCCTACAATGAGCAGTTCTTC	CASSFLLGRSYNEQFF	TRBJ2-1	-	TRBV7-6	-
TGTGCCAGCAGCCTTGGTGCTGAGATGGAGACCCAGTACTTC	CASSLGAEMETQYF	TRBJ2-5	-	TRBV5-4	-
TGTGCCAGCAGCTTAAATCGTTGGGGACAGGGGTACAATGAGCAGTTCTTC	CASSLNRWGQGYNEQFF	TRBJ2-1	once	TRBV11-3	TRBD1
TGTGCTAGCAGCTTTACGACTAGCGGGGAAGAGACCCAGTACTTC	CASSFTTSGEETQYF	TRBJ2-5	-	TRBV7-7	TRBD2
TGTGCCAGCAGTGGGACAGGGGGTTTCACTGAAGCTTTCTTT	CASSGTGGFTEAFF	TRBJ1-1	many	TRBV2	TRBD1
TGTGCCATCCTCACAGATACGCAGTATTTT	CAILTDTQYF	TRBJ2-3	-	TRBV7-9	-
TGTGCCAGCAGCGTAAGCCGCGGGAGAGAAACAGATACGCAGTATTTT	CASSVSRGRETDTQYF	TRBJ2-3	-	TRBV9	TRBD2
TGCGCCAGCTCAACCGGGACAGGGCTCGAAAAACTGTTTTTT	CASSTGTGLEKLFF	TRBJ1-4	-	TRBV5-1	TRBD1
TGTGCCAGCAGCCCCAGACAGACACCGAACACTGAAGCTTTCTTT	CASSPRQTPNTEAFF	TRBJ1-1	-	TRBV4-2	-
TGTGCCACCGCCAGGCGGGAGGGGAATACGCAGTATTTT	CATARREGNTQYF	TRBJ2-3	once	TRBV24-1	TRBD2
TGTGCCACCAGCAGAGAAATTTTGAGGGACTCAAACTATGGCTACACCTTC	CATSREILRDSNYGYTF	TRBJ1-2	-	TRBV15	-
TGTGCCAGCTCACCACCGGGACAACAAGAGACCCAGTACTTC	CASSPPGQQETQYF	TRBJ2-5	few	TRBV18	-
TGTGCCAGCAGCATACAAGGGACAGCGATCTATGGCTACACCTTC	CASSIQGTAIYGYTF	TRBJ1-2	-	TRBV5-4	TRBD1
TGTGCCAGCTCCCGCGGGGCAGGATCAGATGAAAAACTGTTTTTT	CASSRGAGSDEKLFF	TRBJ1-4	-	TRBV2	-
TGTGCCAGCAGCTCTGGGACAGGACGTAATGAAAAACTGTTTTTT	CASSSGTGRNEKLFF	TRBJ1-4	-	TRBV11-2	TRBD1
TGTGCCGTAGAGACGGGAGGGAACTATGGCTACACCTTC	CAVETGGNYGYTF	TRBJ1-2	-	TRBV28	-
TGCAGCGTTGTGAGAGTACAGGGGCAAGTTGAAGCTTTCTTT	CSVVRVQGQVEAFF	TRBJ1-1	-	TRBV29-1	TRBD1
TGTGCCAGCAGCCAAGGACTAGGGGACGAGGCCTACGAGCAGTACTTC	CASSQGLGDEAYEQYF	TRBJ2-7	few	TRBV3-1/TRBV3-2	-
TGTGCCAGCAGCTGGGACATAAGCGCAGATACGCAGTATTTT	CASSWDISADTQYF	TRBJ2-3	-	TRBV5-5	-
TGTGCCAGCTGTTACCATAGCGGGACAAAGCAGTTCTTC	CASCYHSGTKQFF	TRBJ2-1	-	TRBV27	TRBD2
TGTGCCAGCAGCGCGGGACAGGGGACTAGCACAGATACGCAGTATTTT	CASSAGQGTSTDTQYF	TRBJ2-3	-	TRBV9	TRBD1
TGTGCCAGCAGTGCCTCCCCGGGTAACGGGGAGCTGTTTTTT	CASSASPGNGELFF	TRBJ2-2	-	TRBV6-4	-
TGTGCCAGCAGCCCCAGGAGGCGCTCTGGAAACACCATATATTTT	CASSPRRRSGNTIYF	TRBJ1-3	-	TRBV28	-
TGTGCCTGGCGGCCCAGCGGGAGGGCCCTACACAATGAGCAGTTCTTC	CAWRPSGRALHNEQFF	TRBJ2-1	once	TRBV30	TRBD2